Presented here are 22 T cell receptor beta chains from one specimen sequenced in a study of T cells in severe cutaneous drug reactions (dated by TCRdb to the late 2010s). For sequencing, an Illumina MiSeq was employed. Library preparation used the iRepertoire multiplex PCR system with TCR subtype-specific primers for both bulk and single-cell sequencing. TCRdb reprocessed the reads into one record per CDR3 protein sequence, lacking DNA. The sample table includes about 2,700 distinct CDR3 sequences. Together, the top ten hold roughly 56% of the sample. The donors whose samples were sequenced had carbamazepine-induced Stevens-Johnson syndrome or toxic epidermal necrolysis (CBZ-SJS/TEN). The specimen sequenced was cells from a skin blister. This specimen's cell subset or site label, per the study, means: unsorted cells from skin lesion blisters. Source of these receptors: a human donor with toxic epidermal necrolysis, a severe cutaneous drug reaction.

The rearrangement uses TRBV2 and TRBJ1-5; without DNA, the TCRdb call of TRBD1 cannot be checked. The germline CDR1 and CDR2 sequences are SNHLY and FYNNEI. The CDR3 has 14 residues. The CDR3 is CASSVSGDNQPQHF. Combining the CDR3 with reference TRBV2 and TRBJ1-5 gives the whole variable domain EPEVTQTPSHQVTQMGQEVILRCVPISNHLYFYWYRQILGQKVEFLVSFYNNEISEKSEIFDDQFSVERPDGSNFTLKIRSTKLEDSAMYFCASSVSGDNQPQHFGDGTRLSIL.

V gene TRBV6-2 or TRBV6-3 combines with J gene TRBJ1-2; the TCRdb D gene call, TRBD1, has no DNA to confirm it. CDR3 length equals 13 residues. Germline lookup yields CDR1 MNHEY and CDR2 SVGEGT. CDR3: CASTDGDRGGYTF.

CDR3 loop: CASSPGLAGSQETQFF. This rearrangement joins TRBV7-2 to TRBJ2-1; the D call of TRBD2 rests on TCRdb alone, since no DNA is present to check it. This CDR3 has 16 residues. Germline V gene lookup returns CDR1 SGHTA and CDR2 FQGNSA.

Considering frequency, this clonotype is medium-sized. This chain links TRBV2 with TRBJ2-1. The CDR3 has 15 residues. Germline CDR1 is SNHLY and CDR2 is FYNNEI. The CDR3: CASSRLTARDNEQFF.

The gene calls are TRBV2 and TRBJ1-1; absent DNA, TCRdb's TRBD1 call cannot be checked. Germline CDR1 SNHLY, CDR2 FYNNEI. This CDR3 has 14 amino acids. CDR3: CASKQEDYVAEAFF.

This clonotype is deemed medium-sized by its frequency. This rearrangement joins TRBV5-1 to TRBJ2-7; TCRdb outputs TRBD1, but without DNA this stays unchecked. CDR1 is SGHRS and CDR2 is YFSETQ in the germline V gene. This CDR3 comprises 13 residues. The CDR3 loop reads CASRTDNTYEQYF.

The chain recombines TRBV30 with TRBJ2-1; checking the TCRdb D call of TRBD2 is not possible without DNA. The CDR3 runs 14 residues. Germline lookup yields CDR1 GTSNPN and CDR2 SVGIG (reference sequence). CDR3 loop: CAWSGTSGTGEQFF.

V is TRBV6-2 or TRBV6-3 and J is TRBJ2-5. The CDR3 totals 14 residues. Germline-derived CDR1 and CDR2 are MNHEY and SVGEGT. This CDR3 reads CASRDFERAETQYF.

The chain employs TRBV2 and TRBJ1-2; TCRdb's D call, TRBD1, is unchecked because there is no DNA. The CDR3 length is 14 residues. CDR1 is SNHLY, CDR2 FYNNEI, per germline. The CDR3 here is CASSEQGVNYGYTF.

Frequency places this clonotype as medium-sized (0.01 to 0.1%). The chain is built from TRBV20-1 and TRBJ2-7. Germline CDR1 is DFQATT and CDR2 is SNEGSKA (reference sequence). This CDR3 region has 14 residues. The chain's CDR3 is CSARERGSSYEQYF.

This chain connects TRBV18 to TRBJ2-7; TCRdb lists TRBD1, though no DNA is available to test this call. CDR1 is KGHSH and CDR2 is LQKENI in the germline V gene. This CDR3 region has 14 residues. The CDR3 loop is CASSNRGVSYEQYF.

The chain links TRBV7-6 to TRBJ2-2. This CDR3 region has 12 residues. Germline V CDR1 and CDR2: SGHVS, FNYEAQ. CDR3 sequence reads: CASSLRPGELFF.

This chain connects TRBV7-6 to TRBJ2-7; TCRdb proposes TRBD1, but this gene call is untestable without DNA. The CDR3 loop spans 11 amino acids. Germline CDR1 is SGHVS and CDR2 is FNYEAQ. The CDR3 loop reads CASSTGTEQYF.

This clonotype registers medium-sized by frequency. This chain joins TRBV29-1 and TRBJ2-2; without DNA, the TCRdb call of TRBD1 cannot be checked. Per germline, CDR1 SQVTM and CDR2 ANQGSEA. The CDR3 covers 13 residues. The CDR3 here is CSVTEGPPGELFF.

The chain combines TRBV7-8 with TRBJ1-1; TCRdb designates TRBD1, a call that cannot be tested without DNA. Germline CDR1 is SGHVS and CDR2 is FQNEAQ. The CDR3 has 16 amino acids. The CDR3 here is CASSPKVGAVNTEAFF.

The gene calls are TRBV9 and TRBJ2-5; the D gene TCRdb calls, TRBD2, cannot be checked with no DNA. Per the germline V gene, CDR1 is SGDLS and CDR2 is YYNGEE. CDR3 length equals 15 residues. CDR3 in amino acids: CASSVLEGLQETQYF.

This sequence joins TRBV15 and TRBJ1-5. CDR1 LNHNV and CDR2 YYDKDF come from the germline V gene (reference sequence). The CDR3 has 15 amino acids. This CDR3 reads CATSRDRAASEPQHF.

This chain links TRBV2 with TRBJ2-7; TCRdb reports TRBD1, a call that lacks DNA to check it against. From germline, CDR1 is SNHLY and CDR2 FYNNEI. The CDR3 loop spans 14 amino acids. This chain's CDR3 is CASTGQGSSYEQYF.

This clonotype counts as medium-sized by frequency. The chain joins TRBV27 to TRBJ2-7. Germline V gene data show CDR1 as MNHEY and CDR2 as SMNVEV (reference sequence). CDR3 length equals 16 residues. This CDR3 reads CASSSVQQGGGYEQYF.

CDR3 region: CSARTSGRASDTQYF. The V and J genes are TRBV29-1 and TRBJ2-3; TCRdb designates TRBD2, a call that cannot be tested without DNA. The CDR3 spans 15 residues. Germline V gives CDR1 SQVTM, CDR2 ANQGSEA.

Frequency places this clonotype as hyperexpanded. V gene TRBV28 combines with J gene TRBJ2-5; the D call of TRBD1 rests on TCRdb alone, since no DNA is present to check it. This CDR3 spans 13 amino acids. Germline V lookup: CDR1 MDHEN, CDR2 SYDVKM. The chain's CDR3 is CASSLAPQETQYF.

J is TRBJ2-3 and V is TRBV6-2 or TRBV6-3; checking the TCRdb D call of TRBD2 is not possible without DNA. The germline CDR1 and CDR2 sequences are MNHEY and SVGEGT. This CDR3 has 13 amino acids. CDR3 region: CASSYPSGNTQYF.